This passage covers 15 T cell receptor beta chains from one sample sequenced in a study of blood T cell repertoires in COVID-19. Some clones are missing from TCRdb's copy, which holds only in-frame ones; the method was immunoSEQ multiplex PCR. The sample records hundreds of thousands of clones, more than 75% being singletons. Material for sequencing was peripheral blood. The receptors derive from a woman aged 18-29 years who had recovered from COVID-19.

The chain links TRBV9 to TRBJ1-2; D possibly corresponds to TRBD1 (6 bases). Germline lookup yields CDR1 SGDLS and CDR2 YYNGEE. This CDR3 spans 15 amino acids. With 4 bases removed from V and 0 bases from J, the gap between germline ends came to 13 bases. The CDR3 nucleotides are TGTGCCAGCAGCATCACAGGGTCCACTAACTATGGCTACACCTTC. It translates to CASSITGSTNYGYTF.

This rearrangement joins TRBV19 to TRBJ1-5; TRBD1 is a possible D gene (5 bases). The CDR3 length is 14 residues. In germline, CDR1 is LNHDA, CDR2 SQIVND (reference sequence). V was pared by 5 bases and J by 6 bases, with 14 bases between. The CDR3 coding sequence is TGTGCCAGTAGTCTGCCAGGAAGGGGTCAGCCCCAGCATTTT. Translating it yields CASSLPGRGQPQHF.

The chain has TRBV4-1 and TRBJ1-1; 9 bases agree with TRBD1. The CDR3 is made up of 14 amino acids. The junction had 7 bases not matched to a gene; V was cut back by 5 bases and J by 6 bases. Per germline, CDR1 MGHRA and CDR2 YSYEKL. The DNA of the CDR3 is TGCGCCAGCAGCGAGGGACAGGGTTCCCCTGAAGCTTTCTTT. This codes for CASSEGQGSPEAFF.

This chain connects TRBV18 to TRBJ1-2; D remains unclear. Per germline, CDR1 KGHSH and CDR2 LQKENI. CDR3 length equals 13 residues. The V and J ends lost 2 bases and 6 bases respectively, with 10 bases between them. DNA for the CDR3: TGTGCCAGCTCACCAATCCGCACAGATGGCTACACCTTC. Residues: CASSPIRTDGYTF. The full variable domain, its missing parts supplied by reference TRBV18 and TRBJ1-2, is NAGVMQNPRHLVRRRGQEARLRCSPMKGHSHVYWYRQLPEEGLKFMVYLQKENIIDESGMPKERFSAEFPKEGPSILRIQQVVRGDSAAYFCASSPIRTDGYTFGSGTRLTVV.

The chain recombines TRBV7-2 with TRBJ2-1; D is ambiguous. Per germline, CDR1 SGHTA and CDR2 FQGNSA. Trimming removed 3 bases at V and 4 bases at J, with 16 bases between. The CDR3 has 16 residues. This CDR3 reads CASSFSLGPPYNEQFF. The DNA of the CDR3 is TGTGCCAGCAGCTTCTCACTCGGTCCCCCATACAATGAGCAGTTCTTC. The full variable domain, rest sourced from reference TRBV7-2 and TRBJ2-1, is GAGVSQSPSNKVTEKGKDVELRCDPISGHTALYWYRQSLGQGLEFLIYFQGNSAPDKSGLPSDRFSAERTGGSVSTLTIQRTQQEDSAVYLCASSFSLGPPYNEQFFGPGTRLTVL.

The J gene is TRBJ2-3, the V gene TRBV2; D is uncertain. Trimming took off 3 bases at V and 2 bases at J, with 12 bases between the two ends. This CDR3 has 15 amino acids. Germline CDR1 SNHLY, CDR2 FYNNEI. The CDR3 nucleotides read TGTGCCAGCAGTGAGCCCTGGGCACCCACAGATACGCAGTATTTT. Its protein is CASSEPWAPTDTQYF. Together with reference TRBV2 and TRBJ2-3, the CDR3 gives the full variable domain: EPEVTQTPSHQVTQMGQEVILRCVPISNHLYFYWYRQILGQKVEFLVSFYNNEISEKSEIFDDQFSVERPDGSNFTLKIRSTKLEDSAMYFCASSEPWAPTDTQYFGPGTRLTVL.

The genes are TRBV5-1 and TRBJ1-1; D remains unclear. Per the germline V gene, CDR1 is SGHRS and CDR2 is YFSETQ. This CDR3 is 14 amino acids long. Between the trimmed V and J ends, which lost 7 bases and 1 base, there was a span of 14 bases. The CDR3 loop is CASQVLPTNTEAFF. CDR3 nucleotides: TGCGCCAGCCAGGTACTCCCGACGAACACTGAAGCTTTCTTT.

This clone was seen once. V usage is TRBV5-4 and J usage is TRBJ1-6, with a weak D call TRBD1 (5 bases). In germline, CDR1 is SGHNT, CDR2 YYREEE (reference sequence). V was shortened by 3 bases and J by 4 bases, with 11 bases between the two germline ends. This CDR3 comprises 15 residues. The CDR3 nucleotides are TGTGCCAGCAGCTCAAGGGGAATGTATAATTCACCCCTCCACTTT. Protein product: CASSSRGMYNSPLHF.

This chain connects TRBV11-2 to TRBJ2-1, with a possible D match to TRBD1 (6 bases). The V gene's germline CDR1 is SGHAT and CDR2 FQNNGV. CDR3 length: 15 residues. The ends were cut back, 4 bases at V and 6 bases at J, with 16 bases in the middle. Here the CDR3 reads CASSSQGSFVNEQFF. As DNA, the CDR3 is TGTGCCAGCAGCTCACAGGGTTCTTTTGTCAATGAGCAGTTCTTC.

The rearrangement joins TRBV30 to TRBJ1-2; 8 bases fit TRBD1. The V gene's germline CDR1 is GTSNPN and CDR2 SVGIG (reference sequence). This CDR3 comprises 17 residues. J was trimmed by 8 bases and V by 0 bases; bases with no gene match: 17. The CDR3 DNA follows: TGTGCCTGGAGTGTTGGGGACAGGCTGGTTTCTGTCCCGGGCTACACCTTC. Amino acids: CAWSVGDRLVSVPGYTF. The full variable domain, rest sourced from reference TRBV30 and TRBJ1-2, is SQTIHQWPATLVQPVGSPLSLECTVEGTSNPNLYWYRQAAGRGLQLLFYSVGIGQISSEVPQNLSASRPQDRQFILSSKKLLLSDSGFYLCAWSVGDRLVSVPGYTFGSGTRLTVV.

The chain uses TRBV10-1 and TRBJ2-7; 8 bases are a match to TRBD2. The CDR3 covers 19 residues. Per the germline V gene, CDR1 is WNHNN and CDR2 is SYGVQD (reference sequence). With 4 bases clipped from V and 7 bases from J, the junction kept 24 bases outside the gene matches. CDR3 region: CASSGAECAGGPRFLEQYV. CDR3 DNA sequence: TGCGCCAGCAGTGGGGCCGAATGCGCGGGAGGCCCGCGATTTTTAGAGCAGTACGTC.

This clone was counted once. CDR3 nucleotides: TGTGCCAGCAGCTTTTCGGGAACTAGAGTTTCGTCAGATACGCAGTATTTT. This translates into CASSFSGTRVSSDTQYF. V usage is TRBV9 and J usage is TRBJ2-3; D perhaps matches TRBD2 (5 bases). The ends were cut back, 4 bases at V and 4 bases at J, with 22 bases in the middle. Germline CDR1 reads SGDLS; CDR2 reads YYNGEE. There are 17 residues in the CDR3. The entire variable domain, with the rest obtained from reference TRBV9 and TRBJ2-3, is as follows: DSGVTQTPKHLITATGQRVTLRCSPRSGDLSVYWYQQSLDQGLQFLIQYYNGEERAKGNILERFSAQQFPDLHSELNLSSLELGDSALYFCASSFSGTRVSSDTQYFGPGTRLTVL.

The chain has TRBV6-2 or TRBV6-3 and TRBJ2-1, with TRBD2 identical over 11 bases. After removal of 5 bases from V and 3 bases from J, the junction contained 6 bases not matched to a gene. CDR1 is MNHEY, CDR2 SVGEGT, per germline. This CDR3 is 16 amino acids long. The DNA of the CDR3 is TGTGCCAGCAGTGACCAACTAGCGGGGGACTACAATGAGCAGTTCTTC. It translates to CASSDQLAGDYNEQFF.

The chain couples TRBV15 to TRBJ2-2, with D possibly TRBD1 on 7 matching bases. The V end lost 0 bases, the J end lost 7 bases, and 12 bases lay between the germline ends. Looked up from germline, CDR1 is LNHNV and CDR2 is YYDKDF (reference sequence). This CDR3 region has 15 residues. The DNA of the CDR3 is TGTGCCACCAGCAGAGAGGAGGGGGCGGACGGGGAGCTGTTTTTT. As protein: CATSREEGADGELFF.

The CDR3 reads CASSIRTDSGELFF. In DNA, the CDR3 is TGTGCCAGCAGCATCAGGACAGACTCCGGGGAGCTGTTTTTT. The V and J genes are TRBV7-8 and TRBJ2-2, with D possibly being TRBD1 (6 bases). The CDR3 loop spans 14 amino acids. V was cut by 5 bases and J by 6 bases, with 13 bases left in between. Looked up from germline, CDR1 is SGHVS and CDR2 is FQNEAQ.